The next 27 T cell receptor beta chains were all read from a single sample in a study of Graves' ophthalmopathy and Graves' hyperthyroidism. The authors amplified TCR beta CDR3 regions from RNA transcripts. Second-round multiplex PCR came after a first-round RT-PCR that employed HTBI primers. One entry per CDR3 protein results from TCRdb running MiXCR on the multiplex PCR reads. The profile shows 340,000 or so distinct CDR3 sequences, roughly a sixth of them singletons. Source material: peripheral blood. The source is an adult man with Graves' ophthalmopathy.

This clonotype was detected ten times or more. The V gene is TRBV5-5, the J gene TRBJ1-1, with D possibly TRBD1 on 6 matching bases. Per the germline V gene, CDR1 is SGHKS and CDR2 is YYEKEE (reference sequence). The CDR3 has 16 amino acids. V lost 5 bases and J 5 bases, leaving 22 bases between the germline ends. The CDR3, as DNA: TGTGCCAGCAGTAGGAGGTTGGGGGCGGGGGGAACTGAAGCTTTCTTT. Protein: CASSRRLGAGGTEAFF.

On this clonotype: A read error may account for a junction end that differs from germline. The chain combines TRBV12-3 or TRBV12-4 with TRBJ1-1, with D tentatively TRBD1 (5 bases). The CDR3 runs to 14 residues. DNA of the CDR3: TGTGCCAGCATTAGGGTAAGGGAGGACACTGAAGCTTCCTTT. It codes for CASIRVREDTEASF.

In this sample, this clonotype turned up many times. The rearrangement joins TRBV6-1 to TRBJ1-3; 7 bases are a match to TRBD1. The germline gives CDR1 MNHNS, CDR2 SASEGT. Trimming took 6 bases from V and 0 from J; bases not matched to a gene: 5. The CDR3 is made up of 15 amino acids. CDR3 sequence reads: CASRVGTVSGNTIYF. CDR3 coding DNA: TGTGCCAGCAGAGTGGGGACAGTCTCTGGAAACACCATATATTTT.

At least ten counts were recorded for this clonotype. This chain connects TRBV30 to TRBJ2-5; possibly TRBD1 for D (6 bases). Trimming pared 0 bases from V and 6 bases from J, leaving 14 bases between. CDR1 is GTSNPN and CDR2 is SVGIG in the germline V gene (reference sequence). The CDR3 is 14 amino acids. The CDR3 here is CAWSVQGPRQTQYF. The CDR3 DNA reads TGTGCCTGGAGTGTACAGGGCCCCAGACAGACCCAGTACTTC.

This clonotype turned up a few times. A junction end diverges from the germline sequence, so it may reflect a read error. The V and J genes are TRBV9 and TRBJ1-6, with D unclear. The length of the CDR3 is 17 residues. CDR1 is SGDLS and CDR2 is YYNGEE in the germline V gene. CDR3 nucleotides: TGTGCCAGCAGCGTCGTACAGAAGAGCTCCTATAATTTACCCCTCCACTTT. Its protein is CASSVVQKSSYNLPLHF. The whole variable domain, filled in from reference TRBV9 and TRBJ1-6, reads DSGVTQTPKHLITATGQRVTLRCSPRSGDLSVYWYQQSLDQGLQFLIQYYNGEERAKGNILERFSAQQFPDLHSELNLSSLELGDSALYFCASSVVQKSSYNLPLHFGNGTRLTVT.

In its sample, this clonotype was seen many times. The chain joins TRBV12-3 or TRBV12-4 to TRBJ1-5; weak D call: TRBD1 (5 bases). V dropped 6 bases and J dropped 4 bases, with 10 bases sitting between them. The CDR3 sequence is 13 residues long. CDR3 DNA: TGTGCCAGCAGCCATCCAGGGAATCAGCCCCAGCATTTT. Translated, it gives CASSHPGNQPQHF.

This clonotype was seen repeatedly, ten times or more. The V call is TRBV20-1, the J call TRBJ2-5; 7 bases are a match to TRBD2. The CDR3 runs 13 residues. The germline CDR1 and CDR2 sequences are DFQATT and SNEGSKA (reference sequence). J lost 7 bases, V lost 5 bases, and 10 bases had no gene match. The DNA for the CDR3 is TGCAGTGCTCCTCGTGGGGGGGGGGGGACCCAGTACTTC. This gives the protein CSAPRGGGGTQYF.

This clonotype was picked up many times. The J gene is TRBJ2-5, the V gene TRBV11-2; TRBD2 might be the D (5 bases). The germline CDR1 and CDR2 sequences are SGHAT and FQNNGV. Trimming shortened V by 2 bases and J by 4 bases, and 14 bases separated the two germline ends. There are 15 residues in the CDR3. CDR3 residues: CASSLNPGVRETQYF. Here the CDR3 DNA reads TGTGCCAGCAGCTTAAACCCCGGGGTTAGAGAGACCCAGTACTTC.

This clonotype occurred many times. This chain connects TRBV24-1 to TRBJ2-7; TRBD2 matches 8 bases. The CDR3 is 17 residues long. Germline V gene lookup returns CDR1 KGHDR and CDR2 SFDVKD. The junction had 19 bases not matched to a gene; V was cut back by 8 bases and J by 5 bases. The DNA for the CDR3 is TGTGCCACCAATTCCCTTTGGTCGGGAGGGCCACCCCACGAGCAGTACTTC. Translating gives CATNSLWSGGPPHEQYF.

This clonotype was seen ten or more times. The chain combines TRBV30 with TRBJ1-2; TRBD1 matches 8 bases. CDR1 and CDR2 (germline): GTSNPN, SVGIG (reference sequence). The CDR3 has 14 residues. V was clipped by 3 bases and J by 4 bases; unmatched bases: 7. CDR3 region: CAWRMTGVPYGYTF. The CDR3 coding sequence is TGTGCCTGGAGGATGACAGGGGTTCCCTATGGCTACACCTTC. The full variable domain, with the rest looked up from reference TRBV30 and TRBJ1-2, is SQTIHQWPATLVQPVGSPLSLECTVEGTSNPNLYWYRQAAGRGLQLLFYSVGIGQISSEVPQNLSASRPQDRQFILSSKKLLLSDSGFYLCAWRMTGVPYGYTFGSGTRLTVV.

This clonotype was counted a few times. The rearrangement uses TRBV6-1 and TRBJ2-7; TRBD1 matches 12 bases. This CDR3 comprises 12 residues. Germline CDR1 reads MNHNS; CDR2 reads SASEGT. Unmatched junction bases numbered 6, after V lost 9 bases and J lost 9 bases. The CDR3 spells CASRDRGLTQYF. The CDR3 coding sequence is TGTGCCAGTAGGGACAGGGGGCTTACGCAGTACTTC.

CDR3 bases: TGTGCCATCAGTGGACAGGAAAAAGAGACCCAGTACTTC. It encodes CAISGQEKETQYF. The rearrangement links TRBV10-3 to TRBJ2-5, with D perhaps TRBD1 (6 bases). V lost 4 bases, J lost 3 bases, and 9 bases lay in between. This CDR3 is built from 13 residues. Germline V gives CDR1 ENHRY, CDR2 SYGVKD.

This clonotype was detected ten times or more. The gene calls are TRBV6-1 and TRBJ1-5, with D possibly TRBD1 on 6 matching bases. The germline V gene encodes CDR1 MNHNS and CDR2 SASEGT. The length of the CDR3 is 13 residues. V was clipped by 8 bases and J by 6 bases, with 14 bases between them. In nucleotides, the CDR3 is TGTGCCAGCCTTCCACAGGGTGGTCAGCCCCAGCATTTT. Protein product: CASLPQGGQPQHF.

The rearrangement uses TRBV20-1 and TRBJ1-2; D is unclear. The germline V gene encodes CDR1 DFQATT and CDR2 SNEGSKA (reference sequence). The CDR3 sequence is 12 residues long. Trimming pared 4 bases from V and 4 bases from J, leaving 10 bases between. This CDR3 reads CSATGGVYGYTF. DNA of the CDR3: TGCAGTGCTACAGGTGGGGTCTATGGCTACACCTTC.

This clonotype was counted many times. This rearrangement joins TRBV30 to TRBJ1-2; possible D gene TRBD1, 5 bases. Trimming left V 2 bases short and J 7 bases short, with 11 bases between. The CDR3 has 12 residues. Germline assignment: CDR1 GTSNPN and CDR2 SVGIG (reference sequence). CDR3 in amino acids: CAWSQRGSGYTF. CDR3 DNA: TGTGCCTGGAGTCAGAGGGGTTCTGGCTACACCTTC.

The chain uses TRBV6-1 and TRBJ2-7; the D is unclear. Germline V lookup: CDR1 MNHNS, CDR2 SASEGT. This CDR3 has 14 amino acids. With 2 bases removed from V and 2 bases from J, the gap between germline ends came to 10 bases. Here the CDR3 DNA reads TGTGCCAGCAGTGAATATTTGCAAGCCTACGAGCAGTACTTC. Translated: CASSEYLQAYEQYF.

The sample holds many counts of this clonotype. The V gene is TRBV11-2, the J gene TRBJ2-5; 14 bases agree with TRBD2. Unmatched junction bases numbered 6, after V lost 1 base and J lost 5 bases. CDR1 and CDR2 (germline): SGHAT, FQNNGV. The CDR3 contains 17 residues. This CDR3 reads CASSLVGGLAGVETQYF. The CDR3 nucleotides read TGTGCCAGCAGCTTAGTGGGGGGACTAGCGGGGGTGGAGACCCAGTACTTC.

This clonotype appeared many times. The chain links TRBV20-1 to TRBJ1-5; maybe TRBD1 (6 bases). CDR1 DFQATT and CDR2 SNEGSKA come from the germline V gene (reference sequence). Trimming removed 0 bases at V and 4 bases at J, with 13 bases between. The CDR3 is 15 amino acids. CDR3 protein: CSAREIGGMNQPQHF. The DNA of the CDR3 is TGCAGTGCTAGAGAAATAGGGGGAATGAATCAGCCCCAGCATTTT.

In nucleotides, the CDR3 is TGCGCCAGCACATACGGGAAGAACACTGAAGCTTTCTTT. Encoded protein: CASTYGKNTEAFF. This rearrangement joins TRBV5-1 to TRBJ1-1, with D hard to call. Looked up from germline, CDR1 is SGHRS and CDR2 is YFSETQ. CDR3 length equals 13 residues. V was shortened by 6 bases and J by 1 base, with 10 bases between the two germline ends.

The CDR3 reads CASSDGWGLDFEQYF. CDR3 bases: TGTGCCAGCAGTGATGGATGGGGCCTTGATTTCGAGCAGTACTTC. The gene calls are TRBV25-1 and TRBJ2-7; tentative D call: TRBD1 (5 bases). The CDR3 covers 15 residues. Trimming pared 3 bases from V and 6 bases from J, leaving 18 bases between. Germline V CDR1 and CDR2: MGHDK, SYGVNS.

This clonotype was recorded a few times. CDR3 bases: TGTGCCAGCAGTGAATGGTCCAGGGGAGGCGACATTCAGTACTTC. Its protein product is CASSEWSRGGDIQYF. The chain combines TRBV25-1 with TRBJ2-4, with D perhaps given as TRBD1 or TRBD2 (6 bases each). Germline V gene data show CDR1 as MGHDK and CDR2 as SYGVNS. The CDR3 totals 15 residues. V was pared by 1 base and J by 8 bases, with 15 bases between.

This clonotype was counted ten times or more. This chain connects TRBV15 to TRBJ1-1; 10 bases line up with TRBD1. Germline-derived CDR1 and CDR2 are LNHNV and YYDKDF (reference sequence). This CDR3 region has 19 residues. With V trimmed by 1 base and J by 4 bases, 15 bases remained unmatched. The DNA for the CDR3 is TGTGCCACCAGCAGAGCATCCACCGGGACAGGGGTGAGAAGCACTGAAGCTTTCTTT. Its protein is CATSRASTGTGVRSTEAFF.

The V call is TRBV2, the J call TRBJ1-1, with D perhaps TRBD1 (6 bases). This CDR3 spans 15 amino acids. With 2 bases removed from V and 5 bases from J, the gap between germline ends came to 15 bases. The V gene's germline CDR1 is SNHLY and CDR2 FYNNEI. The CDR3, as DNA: TGTGCCAGCAGTGAATCGGACAGCACGGCGACTGAAGCTTTCTTT. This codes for CASSESDSTATEAFF.

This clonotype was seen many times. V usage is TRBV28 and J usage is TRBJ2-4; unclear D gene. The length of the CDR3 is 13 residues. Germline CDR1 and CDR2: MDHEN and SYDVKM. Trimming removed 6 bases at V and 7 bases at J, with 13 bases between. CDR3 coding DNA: TGTGCCAGCAGCCGGTCGGGTGAGAACATTCAGTACTTC. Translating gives CASSRSGENIQYF.

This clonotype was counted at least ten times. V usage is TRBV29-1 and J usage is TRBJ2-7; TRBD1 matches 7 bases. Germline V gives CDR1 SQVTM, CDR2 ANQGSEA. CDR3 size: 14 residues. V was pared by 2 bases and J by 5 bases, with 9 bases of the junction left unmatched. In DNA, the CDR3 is TGCAGCGTTGAACCTGTGACAGGGCGCAACGAGCAGTACTTC. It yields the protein CSVEPVTGRNEQYF.

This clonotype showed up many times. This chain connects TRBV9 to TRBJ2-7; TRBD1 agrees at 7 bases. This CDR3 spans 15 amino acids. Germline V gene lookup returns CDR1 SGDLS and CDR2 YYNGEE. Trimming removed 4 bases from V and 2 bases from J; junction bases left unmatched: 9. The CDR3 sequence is CASSPRDSSTYEQYF. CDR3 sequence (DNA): TGTGCCAGCAGCCCCCGGGACAGCAGTACCTACGAGCAGTACTTC.

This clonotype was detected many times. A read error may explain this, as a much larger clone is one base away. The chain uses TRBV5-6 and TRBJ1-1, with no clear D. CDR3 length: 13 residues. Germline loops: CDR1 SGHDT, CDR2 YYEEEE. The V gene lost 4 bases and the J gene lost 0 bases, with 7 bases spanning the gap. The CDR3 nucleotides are TGTGCCAGCAGCCCGAGGATGAACACTGAAGCTTTCTTT. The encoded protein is CASSPRMNTEAFF.